This T cell receptor (beta chain) was recorded in a study of T cells in Graves' hyperthyroidism and ophthalmopathy. Trimming took off 4 bases at V and 2 bases at J, with 14 bases between the two ends. The CDR3 is 15 amino acids. The germline gives CDR1 SGHAT, CDR2 FQNNGV. Amplification of TCR beta CDR3 regions used RNA as the template. Carried out on the TCR CDR3, a first-round RT-PCR used the HTBI primer set. In TCRdb, the multiplex PCR reads were re-called with MiXCR into one record per CDR3 protein. The table has hundreds of thousands of distinct CDR3 sequences, roughly 40% seen once; the top ten hold over 8%.

V and J are TRBV11-2 and TRBJ2-5, with a weak D call TRBD1 (5 bases). The sample consisted of blood. The sequence came from a man aged 18 to 30 with Graves' hyperthyroidism. The CDR3 is CASSYYGRGQETQYF. CDR3 coding DNA: TGTGCCAGCAGCTATTATGGTAGGGGTCAAGAGACCCAGTACTTC.